This section outlines one T cell receptor beta chain sequence together with its context. The data belong to a study of blood T cells in healthy people across ages. PCR was performed a second time for roughly 7 to 12 cycles using a sample-barcoded 5' primer and a J-beta primer mix. TCRdb recomputed calls from the 5' RACE reads with MiXCR, one row per CDR3 protein. This table has some 760,000 distinct CDR3 sequences, about 25% appearing once. This sample was shared with a second study, whose subject was T cells of mothers and their children. That study adds: Slightly higher overlap, not significant, was seen in related mother-child pairs than in unrelated pairs.

Sequencing was carried out using blood. The receptor was derived from a boy younger than 18 in good health.

CDR3 sequence reads: CASSALDIPSYEQYF. In nucleotides, the CDR3 is TGTGCCAGCAGCGCGCTAGACATTCCCTCCTACGAGCAGTACTTC. V is TRBV9 and J is TRBJ2-1, with D uncertain. The end of the DNA fits TRBJ2-7 better, so the J call may be wrong. This CDR3 region has 15 residues. Germline CDR1 reads SGDLS; CDR2 reads YYNGEE.